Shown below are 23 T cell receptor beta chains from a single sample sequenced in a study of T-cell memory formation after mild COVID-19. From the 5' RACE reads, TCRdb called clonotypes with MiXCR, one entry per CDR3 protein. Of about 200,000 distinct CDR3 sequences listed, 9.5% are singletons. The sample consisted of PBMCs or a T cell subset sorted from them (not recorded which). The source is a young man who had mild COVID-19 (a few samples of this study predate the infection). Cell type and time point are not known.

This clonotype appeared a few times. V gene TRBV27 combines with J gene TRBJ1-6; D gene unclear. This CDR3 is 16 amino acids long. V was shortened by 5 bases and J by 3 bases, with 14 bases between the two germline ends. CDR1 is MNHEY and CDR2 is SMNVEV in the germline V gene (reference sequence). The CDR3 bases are TGTGCCAGCAGTGATGATTATGGGGACTATAATTCACCCCTCCACTTT. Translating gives CASSDDYGDYNSPLHF.

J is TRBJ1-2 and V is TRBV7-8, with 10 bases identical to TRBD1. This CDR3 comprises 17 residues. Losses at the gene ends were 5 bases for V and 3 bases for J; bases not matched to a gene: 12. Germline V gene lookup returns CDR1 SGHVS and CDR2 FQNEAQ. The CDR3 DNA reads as TGTGCCAGCAGCCCCCGGACAGGGGGATCCGCCCACTATGGCTACACCTTC. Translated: CASSPRTGGSAHYGYTF.

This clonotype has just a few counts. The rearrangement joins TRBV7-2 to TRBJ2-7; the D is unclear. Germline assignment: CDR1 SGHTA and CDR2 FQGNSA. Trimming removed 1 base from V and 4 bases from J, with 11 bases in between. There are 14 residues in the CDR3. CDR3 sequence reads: CASSLVAVSYEQYF. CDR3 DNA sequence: TGTGCCAGCAGCTTAGTTGCAGTTTCATACGAGCAGTACTTC. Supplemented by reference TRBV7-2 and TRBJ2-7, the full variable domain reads GAGVSQSPSNKVTEKGKDVELRCDPISGHTALYWYRQSLGQGLEFLIYFQGNSAPDKSGLPSDRFSAERTGGSVSTLTIQRTQQEDSAVYLCASSLVAVSYEQYFGPGTRLTVT.

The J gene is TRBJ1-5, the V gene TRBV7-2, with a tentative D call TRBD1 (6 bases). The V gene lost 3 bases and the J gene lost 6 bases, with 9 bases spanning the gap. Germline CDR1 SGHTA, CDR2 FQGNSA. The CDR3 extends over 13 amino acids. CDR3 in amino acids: CASSLGASQPQHF. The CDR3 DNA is TGTGCCAGCAGCTTGGGGGCCAGTCAGCCCCAGCATTTT.

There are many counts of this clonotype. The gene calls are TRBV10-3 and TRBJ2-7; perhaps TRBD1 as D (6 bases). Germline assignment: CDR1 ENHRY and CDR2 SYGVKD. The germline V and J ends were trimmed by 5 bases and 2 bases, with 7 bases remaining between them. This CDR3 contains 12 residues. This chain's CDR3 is CAISQGTYEQYF. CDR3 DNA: TGTGCCATCAGTCAGGGGACCTACGAGCAGTACTTC.

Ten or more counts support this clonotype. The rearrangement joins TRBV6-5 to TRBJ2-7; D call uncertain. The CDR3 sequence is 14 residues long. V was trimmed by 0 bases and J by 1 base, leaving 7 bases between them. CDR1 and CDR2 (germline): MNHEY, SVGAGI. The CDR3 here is CASSYSVASYEQYF. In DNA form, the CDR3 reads TGTGCCAGCAGTTACTCGGTGGCTTCCTACGAGCAGTACTTC.

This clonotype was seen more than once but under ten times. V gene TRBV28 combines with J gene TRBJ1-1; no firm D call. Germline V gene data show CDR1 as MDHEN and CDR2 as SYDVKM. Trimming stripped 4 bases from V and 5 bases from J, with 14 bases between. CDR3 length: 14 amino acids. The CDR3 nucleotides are TGTGCCAGCAGTTGGTATCTGAGGGAGACTGAAGCTTTCTTT. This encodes CASSWYLRETEAFF.

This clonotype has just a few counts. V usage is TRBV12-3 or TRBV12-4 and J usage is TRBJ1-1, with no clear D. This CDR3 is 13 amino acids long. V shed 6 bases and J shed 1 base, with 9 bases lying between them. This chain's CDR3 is CASRSSENTEAFF. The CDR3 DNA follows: TGTGCCAGCAGGAGCAGTGAGAACACTGAAGCTTTCTTT.

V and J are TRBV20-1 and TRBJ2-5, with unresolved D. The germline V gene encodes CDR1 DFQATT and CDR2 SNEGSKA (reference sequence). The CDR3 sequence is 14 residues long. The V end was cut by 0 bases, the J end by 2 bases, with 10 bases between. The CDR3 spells CSARDGLAQETQYF. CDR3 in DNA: TGCAGTGCTAGAGATGGGTTAGCACAAGAGACCCAGTACTTC.

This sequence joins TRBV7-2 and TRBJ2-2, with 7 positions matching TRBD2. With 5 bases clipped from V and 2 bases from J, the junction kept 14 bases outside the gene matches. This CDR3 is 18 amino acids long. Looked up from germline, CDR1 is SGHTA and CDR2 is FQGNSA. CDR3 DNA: TGTGCCAGCAGCGGGAGGGTCACCTTCGGATCTAACACCGGGGAGCTGTTTTTT. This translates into CASSGRVTFGSNTGELFF.

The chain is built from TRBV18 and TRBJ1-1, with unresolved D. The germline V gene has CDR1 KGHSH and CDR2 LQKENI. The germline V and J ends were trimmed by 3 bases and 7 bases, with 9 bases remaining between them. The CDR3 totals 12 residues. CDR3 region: CASSPPFSEAFF. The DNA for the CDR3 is TGTGCCAGCTCACCCCCCTTCAGTGAAGCTTTCTTT.

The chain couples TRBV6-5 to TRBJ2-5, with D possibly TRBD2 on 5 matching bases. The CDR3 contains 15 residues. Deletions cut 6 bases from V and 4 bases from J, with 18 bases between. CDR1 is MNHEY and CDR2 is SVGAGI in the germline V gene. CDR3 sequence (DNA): TGTGCCAGCAGAAAATCCCCCAGCGGTCCAGAGACCCAGTACTTC. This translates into CASRKSPSGPETQYF.

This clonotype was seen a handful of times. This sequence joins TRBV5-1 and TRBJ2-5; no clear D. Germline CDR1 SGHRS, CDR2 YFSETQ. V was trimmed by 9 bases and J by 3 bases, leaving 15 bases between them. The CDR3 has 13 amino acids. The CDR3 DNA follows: TGCGCCACCGCCCAGGTCTCCGAAGAGACCCAGTACTTC. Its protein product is CATAQVSEETQYF.

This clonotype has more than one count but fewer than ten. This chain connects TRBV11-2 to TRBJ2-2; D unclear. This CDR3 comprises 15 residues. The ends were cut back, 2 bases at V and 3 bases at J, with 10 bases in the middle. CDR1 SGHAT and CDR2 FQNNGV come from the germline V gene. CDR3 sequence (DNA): TGTGCCAGCAGCTTACGTCTAGTGGACACCGGGGAGCTGTTTTTT. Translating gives CASSLRLVDTGELFF.

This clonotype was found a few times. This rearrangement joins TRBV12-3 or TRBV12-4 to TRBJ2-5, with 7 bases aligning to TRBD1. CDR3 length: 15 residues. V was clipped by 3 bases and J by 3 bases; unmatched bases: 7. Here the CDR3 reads CASSFRDSLKETQYF. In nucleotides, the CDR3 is TGTGCCAGCAGTTTTAGGGACAGCTTGAAAGAGACCCAGTACTTC.

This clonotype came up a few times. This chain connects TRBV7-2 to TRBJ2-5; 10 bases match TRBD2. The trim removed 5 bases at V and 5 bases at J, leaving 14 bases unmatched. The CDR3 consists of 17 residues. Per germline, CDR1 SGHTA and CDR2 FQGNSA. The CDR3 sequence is CASSPWGTSEASETQYF. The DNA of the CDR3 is TGTGCCAGCAGCCCTTGGGGGACTAGCGAGGCGTCGGAGACCCAGTACTTC. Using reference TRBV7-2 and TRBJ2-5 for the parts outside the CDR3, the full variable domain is GAGVSQSPSNKVTEKGKDVELRCDPISGHTALYWYRQSLGQGLEFLIYFQGNSAPDKSGLPSDRFSAERTGGSVSTLTIQRTQQEDSAVYLCASSPWGTSEASETQYFGPGTRLLVL.

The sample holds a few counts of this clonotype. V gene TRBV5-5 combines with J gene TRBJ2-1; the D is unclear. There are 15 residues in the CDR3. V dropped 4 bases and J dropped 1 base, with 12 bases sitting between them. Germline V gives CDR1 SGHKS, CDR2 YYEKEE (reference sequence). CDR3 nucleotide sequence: TGTGCCAGCAGCCCCTACTACCTTTCCTACAATGAGCAGTTCTTC. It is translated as CASSPYYLSYNEQFF.

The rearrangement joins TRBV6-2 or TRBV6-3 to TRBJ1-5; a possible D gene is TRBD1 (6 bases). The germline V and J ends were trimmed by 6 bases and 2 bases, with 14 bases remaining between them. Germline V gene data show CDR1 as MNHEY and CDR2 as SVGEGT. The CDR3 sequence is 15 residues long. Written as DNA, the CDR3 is TGTGCCAGCAGCCAGGGGAGATGGGGCAATCAGCCCCAGCATTTT. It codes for CASSQGRWGNQPQHF.

CDR3 amino acids: CASSLWGFGYTF. For the CDR3, the DNA is TGTGCCAGCAGTTTGTGGGGTTTTGGCTACACCTTC. The J gene is TRBJ1-2, the V gene TRBV12-3 or TRBV12-4; D unresolved. With 3 bases removed from V and 7 bases from J, the gap between germline ends came to 9 bases. The CDR3 runs to 12 residues.

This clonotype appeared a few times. In nucleotides, the CDR3 is TGTGCCAGCAGCCTGGACAGGGAAAACGAGCAGTACGTC. It encodes CASSLDRENEQYV. This chain links TRBV11-2 with TRBJ2-7; 8 positions agree with TRBD1. V lost 5 bases, J lost 5 bases, and 5 bases stayed unmatched. Germline CDR1 is SGHAT and CDR2 is FQNNGV. This CDR3 is 13 amino acids long.

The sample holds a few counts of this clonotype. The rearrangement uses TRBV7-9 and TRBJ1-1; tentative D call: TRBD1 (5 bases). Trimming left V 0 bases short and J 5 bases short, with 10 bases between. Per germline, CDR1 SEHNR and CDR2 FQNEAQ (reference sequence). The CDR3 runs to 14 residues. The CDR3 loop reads CASSLALGVTEAFF. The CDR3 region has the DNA TGTGCCAGCAGCTTAGCGCTGGGGGTTACTGAAGCTTTCTTT.

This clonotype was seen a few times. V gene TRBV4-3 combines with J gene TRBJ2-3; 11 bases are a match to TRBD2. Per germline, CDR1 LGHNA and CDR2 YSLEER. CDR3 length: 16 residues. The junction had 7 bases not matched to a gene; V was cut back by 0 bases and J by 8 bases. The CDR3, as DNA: TGCGCCAGCAGCCAAGATAGGGCTAGCGGGGGGCCTACGCAGTATTTT. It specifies CASSQDRASGGPTQYF.

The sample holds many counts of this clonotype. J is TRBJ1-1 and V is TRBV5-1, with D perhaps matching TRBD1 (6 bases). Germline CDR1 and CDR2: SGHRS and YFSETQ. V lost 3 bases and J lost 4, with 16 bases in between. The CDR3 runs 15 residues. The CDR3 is CASSYGAGVGTEAFF. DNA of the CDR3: TGCGCCAGCAGCTATGGGGCAGGGGTGGGCACTGAAGCTTTCTTT.